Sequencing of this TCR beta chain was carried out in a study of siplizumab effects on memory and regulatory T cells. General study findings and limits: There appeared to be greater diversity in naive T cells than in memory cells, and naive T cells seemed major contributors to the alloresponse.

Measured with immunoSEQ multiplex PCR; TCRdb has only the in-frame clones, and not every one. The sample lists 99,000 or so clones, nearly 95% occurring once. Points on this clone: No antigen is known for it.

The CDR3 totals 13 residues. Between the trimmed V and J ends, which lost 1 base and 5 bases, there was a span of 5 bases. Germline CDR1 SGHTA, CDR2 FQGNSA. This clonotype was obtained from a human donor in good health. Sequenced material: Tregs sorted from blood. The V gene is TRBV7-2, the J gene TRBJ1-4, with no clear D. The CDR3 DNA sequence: TGTGCCAGCAGCTTAGGGCCGAATGAAAAACTGTTTTTT. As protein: CASSLGPNEKLFF.